This T cell receptor (beta chain) was obtained from a study of shared clonotypes between healthy human individuals. This clone showed up just once. Its antigen remains unidentified. Only CD45RO-negative cells positively selected for CCR7 counted as naive CD8 cells, so terminally differentiated effector memory CD45RA+ cells were excluded. Overall study results and limits: Donor clonotype sharing was expected to depend on sequencing depth. Sequencing of the sorted subsets was shown by rarefaction to be incomplete despite large depth. Naive subsets generally had larger estimated richness than memory subsets.

Repertoires were generated with immunoSEQ multiplex PCR, while TCRdb's copy carries only in-frame clones and drops some. There are about 2.1 million clones in the sample; roughly 95% occur only once, and about 1.7% lies in the top ten. From germline, CDR1 is SEHNR and CDR2 FQNEAQ (reference sequence). V lost 5 bases to trimming and J lost 4 bases, with 8 bases between them. This CDR3 comprises 12 residues. The J gene is TRBJ1-2, the V gene TRBV7-9; D ambiguous. The sequence came from a man younger than 35 in good health. Some clones in this sample may be carry-over from other donors' samples. The sequenced sample was naive CD8+ T cells from PBMCs. The CDR3 sequence is CASSRGGYGYTF. The CDR3 DNA is TGTGCCAGCAGCCGAGGAGGCTATGGCTACACCTTC.